The 30 T cell receptor beta chains below come from one sample, sequenced in a study of early T cells in non-severe SARS-CoV-2 infection (dated by TCRdb to the early 2020s). The library was built by means of 5' RACE. Sequencing was performed on a NextSeq 500. TCRdb handled the public reads itself, with Q25 trimming in fastp and clone calling in MiXCR, and kept productive beta chains. Here each entry gathers all rows of one CDR3 protein and keeps the most common genes and DNA. The sample data list 30,000 or so distinct CDR3 sequences, and roughly 4.3% of these were observed just once. The top ten clones comprise under 6.5% of the sample. Sequencing was performed on whole blood. The receptor source for this set is an adult who was a healthcare worker with PCR-confirmed SARS-CoV-2 infection or an uninfected control (not recorded which).

V is TRBV7-7 and J is TRBJ2-2, with TRBD1 matching over 9 bases. The CDR3 is 13 residues long. Germline CDR1 SSHAT, CDR2 FNYEAQ (reference sequence). V was pared by 3 bases and J by 10 bases, with 3 bases of the junction left unmatched. In nucleotides, the CDR3 is TGTGCCAGCAGCTTTGGACAGGGGACGGAGCTGTTTTTT. Translation: CASSFGQGTELFF. Full variable domain (missing parts from reference TRBV7-7 and TRBJ2-2): GAGVSQSPRYKVTKRGQDVTLRCDPISSHATLYWYQQALGQGPEFLTYFNYEAQPDKSGLPSDRFSAERPEGSISTLTIQRTEQRDSAMYRCASSFGQGTELFFGEGSRLTVL.

This clonotype was seen many times. This chain connects TRBV13 to TRBJ1-1; D is unclear. Trimming took 5 bases from V and 10 from J, leaving 17 bases between them. This CDR3 contains 13 residues. Germline CDR1 is PRHDT and CDR2 is FYEKMQ (reference sequence). The CDR3 DNA follows: TGTGCCAGCAGCCCAAACACCGCGGAGAGAGCTTTCTTT. Amino acids: CASSPNTAERAFF.

The gene calls are TRBV20-1 and TRBJ2-1; maybe TRBD1 (5 bases). The germline V gene encodes CDR1 DFQATT and CDR2 SNEGSKA (reference sequence). CDR3 size: 14 residues. Trimming left V 3 bases short and J 2 bases short, with 11 bases between. The CDR3 DNA follows: TGCAGTGCTAGCGCGGCAGGGACCTACAATGAGCAGTTCTTC. This gives the protein CSASAAGTYNEQFF.

This clonotype was counted between two and nine times. This chain uses TRBV12-5 with TRBJ2-3; D is possibly TRBD2 (5 bases). This CDR3 is 13 amino acids long. Per the germline V gene, CDR1 is LGHNT and CDR2 is FRNRAP. Trimming shortened V by 8 bases and J by 6 bases, and 15 bases separated the two germline ends. CDR3 residues: CASSVGMWDTQYF. The CDR3 DNA reads as TGTGCTAGTTCGGTCGGGATGTGGGATACGCAGTATTTT.

The table lists this clonotype with many counts. The chain uses TRBV30 and TRBJ2-7, with TRBD2 matching over 12 bases. Germline V lookup: CDR1 GTSNPN, CDR2 SVGIG (reference sequence). The CDR3 extends over 14 amino acids. V lost 4 bases, J lost 4 bases, and 5 bases stayed unmatched. CDR3 sequence reads: CAWTLAGGTYEQYF. CDR3 DNA sequence: TGTGCCTGGACCCTAGCGGGGGGGACTTACGAGCAGTACTTC.

V and J are TRBV7-9 and TRBJ1-1; 7 bases agree with TRBD1. V lost 1 base, J lost 3 bases, and 5 bases stayed unmatched. The CDR3 is made up of 15 amino acids. Germline V gene data show CDR1 as SEHNR and CDR2 as FQNEAQ (reference sequence). The CDR3 here is CASSLGPGGDTEAFF. Written as DNA, the CDR3 is TGTGCCAGCAGCTTAGGGCCAGGGGGTGACACTGAAGCTTTCTTT.

This clonotype was counted many times. This chain links TRBV23-1 with TRBJ2-3; D perhaps matches TRBD2 (5 bases). TRBV23-1 counts as an open reading frame of uncertain function. The CDR3 covers 14 residues. The V and J ends lost 7 bases and 4 bases respectively, with 15 bases between them. This CDR3 is CASILTGSPDTQYF. For the CDR3, the DNA is TGCGCCAGCATTCTGACTGGGAGCCCAGATACGCAGTATTTT.

This clonotype was counted many times. The chain couples TRBV5-5 to TRBJ1-1; D perhaps matches TRBD1 (6 bases). The CDR3 has 15 residues. Germline CDR1 and CDR2: SGHKS and YYEKEE (reference sequence). Deletions cut 1 base from V and 4 bases from J, with 14 bases between. In nucleotides, the CDR3 is TGTGCCAGCAGCTTGAGGCTGGGGGCGTTCACTGAAGCTTTCTTT. Translation gives CASSLRLGAFTEAFF.

There are many counts of this clonotype. This chain links TRBV29-1 with TRBJ1-5, with TRBD1 as a possible D gene (5 bases). The CDR3 runs 16 residues. Trimming removed 0 bases from V and 2 bases from J, with 14 bases in between. CDR1 is SQVTM and CDR2 is ANQGSEA in the germline V gene. CDR3 sequence: CSVEDPGDGRNQPQHF. The CDR3 DNA follows: TGCAGCGTTGAAGATCCCGGGGACGGCCGCAATCAGCCCCAGCATTTT.

This clonotype was observed at least ten times. The rearrangement joins TRBV2 to TRBJ1-1, with unresolved D. Germline values: CDR1 SNHLY, CDR2 FYNNEI. V was cut by 5 bases and J by 1 base, with 8 bases left in between. This CDR3 is built from 13 residues. The CDR3 DNA is TGTGCCAGCAGTTTCAAGCCGAACACTGAAGCTTTCTTT. Its protein product is CASSFKPNTEAFF.

V usage is TRBV7-2 and J usage is TRBJ2-4; D unclear. The CDR3 loop spans 16 amino acids. Germline V CDR1 and CDR2: SGHTA, FQGNSA. V lost 6 bases and J lost 2, with 17 bases in between. The CDR3 loop reads CASRRWGTGPKNIQYF. CDR3 nucleotide sequence: TGTGCCAGCAGACGCTGGGGAACTGGGCCCAAAAACATTCAGTACTTC.

The chain has TRBV10-2 and TRBJ2-7; no clear D. The CDR3 spans 12 residues. Germline CDR1 and CDR2: WSHSY and SAAADI. The V gene lost 7 bases and the J gene lost 5 bases, with 12 bases spanning the gap. Here the CDR3 DNA reads TGCGCCAGCAATGCGGTGAGCGACGAGCAGTACTTC. Protein sequence: CASNAVSDEQYF.

This clonotype appeared many times. CDR3 residues: CASIRGASSYNEQFF. CDR3 bases: TGTGCCAGCATCAGGGGGGCGAGCTCCTACAATGAGCAGTTCTTC. The chain combines TRBV5-5 with TRBJ2-1; weak D call: TRBD1 (7 bases). Germline V gene lookup returns CDR1 SGHKS and CDR2 YYEKEE (reference sequence). The CDR3 spans 15 residues. The V end lost 6 bases, the J end lost 0 bases, and 13 bases lay between the germline ends.

At least ten counts were recorded for this clonotype. The chain couples TRBV29-1 to TRBJ2-1; D gene ambiguous. The ends were cut back, 7 bases at V and 4 bases at J, with 11 bases in the middle. Per the germline V gene, CDR1 is SQVTM and CDR2 is ANQGSEA. The CDR3 covers 12 residues. The CDR3 DNA follows: TGCAGCGCCTCACCGGTTTACAATGAGCAGTTCTTC. Residues: CSASPVYNEQFF.

This chain's CDR3 is CSVESPSTDTQYF. DNA for the CDR3: TGCAGCGTTGAAAGTCCTAGCACAGATACGCAGTATTTT. The V and J genes are TRBV29-1 and TRBJ2-3; D gene unclear. Deletions cut 2 bases from V and 0 bases from J, with 6 bases between. The CDR3 has 13 amino acids. CDR1 SQVTM and CDR2 ANQGSEA come from the germline V gene.

This clonotype came up many times. V and J are TRBV6-1 and TRBJ2-4, with D possibly matching TRBD2 (5 bases). V lost 2 bases, J lost 3 bases, and 14 bases lay in between. This CDR3 comprises 16 residues. Germline V gene sequence: CDR1 MNHNS, CDR2 SASEGT. The CDR3 DNA sequence: TGTGCCAGCAGTGAAATATCCTCCGGACTCAAAAACATTCAGTACTTC. Translating gives CASSEISSGLKNIQYF.

This clonotype was counted ten times or more. The rearrangement uses TRBV4-2 and TRBJ1-1; unclear D gene. V was trimmed by 2 bases and J by 10 bases, leaving 14 bases between them. CDR1 is LGHNA and CDR2 is YNFKEQ in the germline V gene. CDR3 size: 13 residues. The CDR3 sequence: CASSQSLALGAFF. As DNA, the CDR3 is TGTGCCAGCAGCCAATCCCTGGCACTTGGAGCTTTCTTT.

The V gene is TRBV7-2, the J gene TRBJ2-7; tentatively, D is TRBD1 (6 bases). The CDR3 is 13 residues long. Germline loops: CDR1 SGHTA, CDR2 FQGNSA. V gave up 4 bases and J gave up 7 bases, with 14 bases separating them. Written as DNA, the CDR3 is TGTGCCAGCAGCTCAAATCAAGGGGGAGAGCAGTACTTC. Residues: CASSSNQGGEQYF.

This clonotype has at least ten counts. The chain links TRBV5-8 to TRBJ1-2, with D uncertain. The germline gives CDR1 SGHTS, CDR2 YDEGEE. This CDR3 has 13 amino acids. The V end lost 2 bases, the J end lost 8 bases, and 13 bases lay between the germline ends. The CDR3: CASSFSGLRGYTF. The CDR3 DNA reads as TGTGCCAGCAGCTTCTCAGGATTGAGAGGCTACACCTTC.

The CDR3 protein is CASSQDRLGLLKQYF. The CDR3 DNA reads TGCGCCAGCAGCCAGGACCGCTTGGGGCTTTTAAAGCAGTACTTC. The gene calls are TRBV4-1 and TRBJ2-7; perhaps TRBD1 as D (5 bases). Per the germline V gene, CDR1 is MGHRA and CDR2 is YSYEKL. This CDR3 is 15 amino acids long. Trimming removed 3 bases at V and 8 bases at J, with 20 bases between.

This clonotype was seen ten or more times. The V call is TRBV7-9, the J call TRBJ2-2, with D possibly TRBD1 on 5 matching bases. With 3 bases removed from V and 3 bases from J, the gap between germline ends came to 8 bases. CDR3 length equals 14 residues. Germline V gives CDR1 SEHNR, CDR2 FQNEAQ (reference sequence). The CDR3 DNA reads as TGTGCCAGCAGCTTTAGCAGGGACACCGGGGAGCTGTTTTTT. Translating gives CASSFSRDTGELFF.

This clonotype was seen repeatedly, ten times or more. The CDR3 DNA reads as TGCAGCGTTCTGGTGCCAAACTACGAGCAGTACTTC. It specifies CSVLVPNYEQYF. The rearrangement links TRBV29-1 to TRBJ2-7; no firm D call. This CDR3 is 12 amino acids long. Germline V gene sequence: CDR1 SQVTM, CDR2 ANQGSEA. V shed 5 bases and J shed 3 bases, with 11 bases lying between them.

Many counts were recorded for this clonotype. The chain couples TRBV4-2 to TRBJ2-7; TRBD1 matches at 8 bases. Looked up from germline, CDR1 is LGHNA and CDR2 is YNFKEQ. The CDR3 contains 14 residues. V lost 4 bases and J lost 5; bases outside the gene matches: 7. Here the CDR3 reads CASSLTGGIDEQYF. The DNA of the CDR3 is TGTGCCAGCAGCCTAACAGGGGGGATCGACGAGCAGTACTTC.

As to this clonotype: A much bigger clone sits one base away, suggesting this may be a read error. V is TRBV5-1 and J is TRBJ2-2; 9 nucleotides line up with TRBD2. Germline CDR1 SGHRS, CDR2 YFSETQ. The CDR3 is 17 residues long. For the CDR3, the DNA is TGCGCCAGCAGCTTGGTAACAGCGGGAGGCGGCACCCGGGAGCTGTTTTTT. Its translation is CASSLVTAGGGTRELFF.

This clonotype has ten or more counts. The chain uses TRBV15 and TRBJ1-5; D is perhaps TRBD1 (5 bases). V shed 2 bases and J shed 6 bases, with 14 bases lying between them. Germline CDR1 is LNHNV and CDR2 is YYDKDF (reference sequence). CDR3 length: 15 amino acids. DNA of the CDR3: TGTGCCACCAGCAGATACCCATCCGGGGCTCAGCCCCAGCATTTT. Protein: CATSRYPSGAQPQHF.

There are many counts of this clonotype. The chain recombines TRBV7-9 with TRBJ2-1; D not certain. CDR3 length equals 14 residues. V was clipped by 0 bases and J by 10 bases, with 13 bases between them. Per the germline V gene, CDR1 is SEHNR and CDR2 is FQNEAQ (reference sequence). The CDR3 region has the DNA TGTGCCAGCAGCTTAGCGGGCCCCGAGAGGGAGCAGTTCTTC. Protein sequence: CASSLAGPEREQFF.

This clonotype was seen many times. The chain carries TRBV7-9 and TRBJ2-7, with D hard to call. Germline CDR1 is SEHNR and CDR2 is FQNEAQ (reference sequence). The V end lost 4 bases, the J end lost 2 bases, and 6 bases lay between the germline ends. There are 12 residues in the CDR3. The DNA of the CDR3 is TGTGCCAGCAGCTCCCCCCCCTACGAGCAGTACTTC. Translated, it gives CASSSPPYEQYF. Full variable domain (missing parts from reference TRBV7-9 and TRBJ2-7): DTGVSQNPRHKITKRGQNVTFRCDPISEHNRLYWYRQTLGQGPEFLTYFQNEAQLEKSRLLSDRFSAERPKGSFSTLEIQRTEQGDSAMYLCASSSPPYEQYFGPGTRLTVT.

The table lists this clonotype with a few counts. The chain has TRBV3-1 and TRBJ1-5; TRBD1 is a possible D gene (6 bases). Germline V gene lookup returns CDR1 LGHDT and CDR2 YNNKEL (reference sequence). The CDR3 runs 14 residues. With 4 bases removed from V and 4 bases from J, the gap between germline ends came to 11 bases. The CDR3 DNA reads as TGTGCCAGCAGCCTCGGGGGCTGGAATCAGCCCCAGCATTTT. Translation: CASSLGGWNQPQHF.

At least ten counts were recorded for this clonotype. V gene TRBV5-5 combines with J gene TRBJ1-5, with TRBD1 matching 8 bases. The trim removed 4 bases at V and 2 bases at J, leaving 11 bases unmatched. This CDR3 is 17 amino acids long. CDR1 is SGHKS, CDR2 YYEKEE, per germline (reference sequence). CDR3 in DNA: TGTGCCAGCAGCCGGACCCCAGGGGGCGCGGGCAATCAGCCCCAGCATTTT. Its protein is CASSRTPGGAGNQPQHF.

The chain recombines TRBV10-2 with TRBJ1-5, with D perhaps matching TRBD1 (6 bases). The CDR3 runs 13 residues. CDR1 and CDR2 from the germline V gene are WSHSY and SAAADI. V was trimmed by 8 bases and J by 7 bases, leaving 15 bases between them. The CDR3 DNA reads as TGCGCCAGCCGAGGACAGAGGAGGCAGCCCCAGCATTTT. Encoded protein: CASRGQRRQPQHF.